Below are 24 T cell receptor beta chains sequenced from a single sample in a study of blood T cell repertoires in COVID-19. Clones were read by immunoSEQ multiplex PCR, and TCRdb kept only the in-frame ones, dropping some. The sample consists of roughly 140,000 clones, more than 75% of them appearing once. The sample taken for sequencing was peripheral blood. The receptors originated from a human donor in a cohort sampled during active COVID-19.

The CDR3 DNA is TGTGCCAGCAGCTTCACAGGGTTCCAAGAGACCCAGTACTTC. Its translation: CASSFTGFQETQYF. V is TRBV5-4 and J is TRBJ2-5, with D maybe TRBD1 (6 bases). The V and J ends lost 2 bases and 1 base respectively, with 9 bases between them. CDR1 SGHNT and CDR2 YYREEE come from the germline V gene (reference sequence). This CDR3 region has 14 residues.

This clone was observed a few times. CDR3 in amino acids: CASSLDGRGASPLHF. The CDR3 nucleotides are TGCGCCAGCAGCTTAGATGGCCGGGGGGCATCACCCCTCCACTTT. V usage is TRBV5-1 and J usage is TRBJ1-6; D perhaps matches TRBD1 (6 bases). CDR1 and CDR2 from the germline V gene are SGHRS and YFSETQ. V lost 2 bases and J 10 bases, leaving 16 bases between the germline ends. The CDR3 has 15 amino acids.

CDR3 loop: CASSSALLAGVGGTQYF. The CDR3 bases are TGTGCCAGCAGTTCGGCCTTACTAGCGGGAGTTGGTGGTACGCAGTATTTT. The chain recombines TRBV27 with TRBJ2-3; 11 bases are shared with TRBD2. Losses at the gene ends were 4 bases for V and 8 bases for J; bases not matched to a gene: 14. CDR3 size: 17 residues. Germline loops: CDR1 MNHEY, CDR2 SMNVEV (reference sequence).

The genes are TRBV5-1 and TRBJ1-1, with TRBD1 as a possible D gene (5 bases). In germline, CDR1 is SGHRS, CDR2 YFSETQ. Trimming removed 0 bases at V and 0 bases at J, with 18 bases between. CDR3 length: 18 residues. CDR3: CASSLVSGGVRVNTEAFF. CDR3 bases: TGCGCCAGCAGCTTGGTATCGGGGGGAGTAAGGGTGAACACTGAAGCTTTCTTT. Looking up the rest from reference TRBV5-1 and TRBJ1-1 gives the full variable domain: KAGVTQTPRYLIKTRGQQVTLSCSPISGHRSVSWYQQTPGQGLQFLFEYFSETQRNKGNFPGRFSGRQFSNSRSEMNVSTLELGDSALYLCASSLVSGGVRVNTEAFFGQGTRLTVV.

This clone came up a few times. V is TRBV6-4 and J is TRBJ2-7, with a possible D match to TRBD1 (6 bases). The CDR3 extends over 14 amino acids. The germline V gene encodes CDR1 MRHNA and CDR2 SNTAGT. Trimming stripped 3 bases from V and 0 bases from J, with 9 bases between. This CDR3 is CASSEDRFSYEQYF. DNA for the CDR3: TGTGCCAGCAGTGAAGACAGGTTCTCCTACGAGCAGTACTTC.

This sequence joins TRBV20-1 and TRBJ1-2, with D tentatively TRBD1 (5 bases). The CDR3 is made up of 11 amino acids. Trimming shortened V by 6 bases and J by 7 bases, and 12 bases separated the two germline ends. Germline V gene data show CDR1 as DFQATT and CDR2 as SNEGSKA (reference sequence). The CDR3 nucleotides read TGCAGTGCGTTCAGGGAACGTGGCTACACCTTC. Protein sequence: CSAFRERGYTF.

The V call is TRBV19, the J call TRBJ1-1, with 10 bases fitting TRBD1. Germline V CDR1 and CDR2: LNHDA, SQIVND (reference sequence). V dropped 8 bases and J dropped 6; count of bases not matched to a gene: 6. The CDR3 loop spans 13 amino acids. CDR3 residues: CASWTGGLSEAFF. The CDR3 DNA reads TGTGCCAGTTGGACAGGGGGTTTGTCTGAAGCTTTCTTT.

The count of this clone is one. This chain uses TRBV7-9 with TRBJ2-7; 11 bases are a match to TRBD1. Trimming at V came to 6 bases and at J to 9 bases, leaving 10 bases not matched to a gene. Germline loops: CDR1 SEHNR, CDR2 FQNEAQ (reference sequence). CDR3 length: 14 amino acids. The CDR3, as DNA: TGTGCCAGCAGAGGGACAGGGGGATCTACGGGGCAGTACTTC. Protein: CASRGTGGSTGQYF.

This clone was observed a single time. The chain combines TRBV18 with TRBJ1-4, with 10 bases fitting TRBD1. Germline V gene data show CDR1 as KGHSH and CDR2 as LQKENI. The CDR3 spans 16 residues. The V and J ends lost 3 bases and 7 bases, in that order; junction bases with no gene match: 8. The CDR3, as DNA: TGTGCCAGCTCACCCCGGGGACAGGGGTTAAGTGAAAAACTGTTTTTT. Residues: CASSPRGQGLSEKLFF.

The CDR3 protein is CAWASMQTQYF. CDR3 DNA: TGTGCCTGGGCTAGTATGCAGACCCAGTACTTC. The J gene is TRBJ2-5, the V gene TRBV30, with D hard to call. This CDR3 is 11 amino acids long. Trimming stripped 5 bases from V and 6 bases from J, with 10 bases between. CDR1 is GTSNPN and CDR2 is SVGIG in the germline V gene (reference sequence).

V is TRBV9 and J is TRBJ2-1; D possibly corresponds to TRBD1 (7 bases). The germline CDR1 and CDR2 sequences are SGDLS and YYNGEE. The CDR3 runs to 15 residues. V gave up 3 bases and J gave up 3 bases, with 13 bases separating them. CDR3 residues: CASSARRDSYNEQFF. CDR3 DNA: TGTGCCAGCAGCGCCCGGAGGGACAGCTACAATGAGCAGTTCTTC.

The rearrangement joins TRBV7-2 to TRBJ1-1; D uncertain. Trimming shortened V by 1 base and J by 1 base, and 4 bases separated the two germline ends. CDR3 length equals 13 residues. In germline, CDR1 is SGHTA, CDR2 FQGNSA. The CDR3 loop is CASSLGANTEAFF. CDR3 nucleotides: TGTGCCAGCAGCTTAGGGGCGAACACTGAAGCTTTCTTT. The full variable domain, with the rest looked up from reference TRBV7-2 and TRBJ1-1, is GAGVSQSPSNKVTEKGKDVELRCDPISGHTALYWYRQSLGQGLEFLIYFQGNSAPDKSGLPSDRFSAERTGGSVSTLTIQRTQQEDSAVYLCASSLGANTEAFFGQGTRLTVV.

The V call is TRBV12-1, the J call TRBJ2-5; the DNA was not used to check the table's D call, TRBD2. TRBV12-1 is an annotated pseudogene. The CDR3 sequence is 18 residues long. The CDR3 region is CASSPRLAGGLRGETQYF. CDR3 sequence (DNA): TGTGCCAGCAGCCCGAGACTAGCGGGGGGGCTAAGGGGAGAGACCCAGTACTTC.

Turning to this clone: Other DNA sequences within the sample encode an identical CDR3. This chain joins TRBV6-6 and TRBJ1-6; D is unclear. Looked up from germline, CDR1 is MNHNY and CDR2 is SVGAGI (reference sequence). Trimming removed 5 bases from V and 1 base from J, with 6 bases in between. The CDR3 length is 14 residues. CDR3 residues: CASSPGSYNSPLHF. CDR3 nucleotides: TGTGCCAGCAGTCCAGGATCCTATAATTCACCCCTCCACTTT.

V usage is TRBV7-8 and J usage is TRBJ1-3; the D is unclear. Trimming stripped 4 bases from V and 0 bases from J, with 13 bases between. From germline, CDR1 is SGHVS and CDR2 FQNEAQ. The CDR3 runs 16 residues. The DNA of the CDR3 is TGTGCCAGCAGCTCTTCGACACCTTTCTCTGGAAACACCATATATTTT. Translating it yields CASSSSTPFSGNTIYF.

The rearrangement uses TRBV9 and TRBJ1-1; 7 bases are a match to TRBD1. Per the germline V gene, CDR1 is SGDLS and CDR2 is YYNGEE. The CDR3 extends over 14 amino acids. The V gene end was trimmed by 4 bases and the J gene end by 5 bases; junction bases not matched to a gene: 8. CDR3 region: CASSTQQGRTEAFF. CDR3 in DNA: TGTGCCAGCAGCACACAACAGGGGAGGACTGAAGCTTTCTTT.

The chain recombines TRBV18 with TRBJ2-3; D possibly corresponds to TRBD2 (5 bases). The CDR3 spans 14 residues. V was pared by 4 bases and J by 1 base, with 9 bases between. CDR1 and CDR2 from the germline V gene are KGHSH and LQKENI. The CDR3 region is CASSQGSGTDTQYF. The CDR3 region has the DNA TGTGCCAGCTCACAAGGGAGCGGCACAGATACGCAGTATTTT.

The sample holds a few counts of this clone. The chain links TRBV9 to TRBJ2-1; D remains ambiguous. The CDR3 totals 15 residues. Germline V gene data show CDR1 as SGDLS and CDR2 as YYNGEE. Deletions cut 0 bases from V and 2 bases from J, with 9 bases between. The CDR3 sequence: CASSVELLTYNEQFF. The CDR3 nucleotides are TGTGCCAGCAGCGTAGAGCTGCTAACCTACAATGAGCAGTTCTTC.

This clone was counted only a few times. V is TRBV25-1 and J is TRBJ2-7, with 7 bases matching TRBD1. The V gene end was trimmed by 5 bases and the J gene end by 7 bases; junction bases not matched to a gene: 5. Germline V gives CDR1 MGHDK, CDR2 SYGVNS. There are 12 residues in the CDR3. The chain's CDR3 is CASSKGAGEQYF. The CDR3 nucleotides read TGTGCCAGCAGTAAGGGGGCCGGTGAGCAGTACTTC.

The chain joins TRBV19 to TRBJ1-2, with D maybe TRBD1 (6 bases). V was pared by 7 bases and J by 4 bases, with 13 bases between. CDR3 length equals 13 residues. CDR1 is LNHDA, CDR2 SQIVND, per germline (reference sequence). For the CDR3, the DNA is TGTGCCAGTATGGGGGGGCCTGGCTATGGCTACACCTTC. This codes for CASMGGPGYGYTF.

This rearrangement joins TRBV29-1 to TRBJ2-5; 10 bases map to TRBD1. V gave up 1 base and J gave up 9 bases; unmatched junction bases: 8. This CDR3 comprises 14 residues. CDR1 SQVTM and CDR2 ANQGSEA come from the germline V gene. CDR3 residues: CSVEVTGGASAQYF. In nucleotides, the CDR3 is TGCAGCGTTGAAGTGACAGGGGGCGCTTCGGCCCAGTACTTC.

The J gene is TRBJ1-3, the V gene TRBV6-4; the match to TRBD1 covers 9 bases. The CDR3 runs to 18 residues. Germline CDR1 and CDR2: MRHNA and SNTAGT. Trimming at V came to 6 bases and at J to 4 bases, leaving 16 bases not matched to a gene. The CDR3 is CASRPGQGRLRSGNTIYF. For the CDR3, the DNA is TGTGCCAGCAGGCCGGGACAGGGCCGTCTAAGATCGGGAAACACCATATATTTT.

The chain combines TRBV2 with TRBJ1-4; no definite D call. The germline CDR1 and CDR2 sequences are SNHLY and FYNNEI. V was pared by 3 bases and J by 0 bases, with 11 bases between. The CDR3 sequence is 16 residues long. The CDR3 region is CASSERIFSTNEKLFF. CDR3 nucleotides: TGTGCCAGCAGTGAGAGGATCTTTTCAACTAATGAAAAACTGTTTTTT. The full variable domain, rest sourced from reference TRBV2 and TRBJ1-4, is EPEVTQTPSHQVTQMGQEVILRCVPISNHLYFYWYRQILGQKVEFLVSFYNNEISEKSEIFDDQFSVERPDGSNFTLKIRSTKLEDSAMYFCASSERIFSTNEKLFFGSGTQLSVL.

CDR3: CASSQEPVYTEAFF. CDR3 sequence (DNA): TGCGCCAGCAGCCAAGAACCAGTGTACACTGAAGCTTTCTTT. The chain joins TRBV4-1 to TRBJ1-1; no reliable D call. Germline CDR1 and CDR2: MGHRA and YSYEKL. The CDR3 is made up of 14 amino acids. Trimming shortened V by 0 bases and J by 3 bases, and 8 bases separated the two germline ends.